These 14 T cell receptor beta chains share one sample of origin, sequenced in a study of graft-versus-host responses after intestinal transplantation. No antigen has been identified for these receptors. Here immunoSEQ multiplex PCR was the method, and the copy in TCRdb shows in-frame clones only, minus some. This table has around 110,000 clones, about nine tenths appearing once. Sample: unstimulated CD4+ T cells sorted from spleen or lymph node cells, taken before intestinal transplant. The receptors originated from a human donor who received an intestinal transplant.

The J gene is TRBJ1-1, the V gene TRBV28; 9 nucleotides line up with TRBD1. Germline V lookup: CDR1 MDHEN, CDR2 SYDVKM. The CDR3 sequence is 16 residues long. After removal of 6 bases from V and 6 bases from J, the junction contained 14 bases not matched to a gene. CDR3 nucleotides: TGTGCCAGCAGCACACCGGGACAGGGTTATTTCGCTGAAGCTTTCTTT. It codes for CASSTPGQGYFAEAFF.

V gene TRBV2 combines with J gene TRBJ1-2; D remains ambiguous. Between the trimmed V and J ends, which lost 1 base and 4 bases, there was a span of 13 bases. CDR3 length: 15 amino acids. Germline values: CDR1 SNHLY, CDR2 FYNNEI. CDR3 loop: CASSEGRGPLYGYTF. The DNA for the CDR3 is TGTGCCAGCAGTGAAGGACGGGGTCCCCTCTATGGCTACACCTTC. Combining the CDR3 with reference TRBV2 and TRBJ1-2 gives the whole variable domain EPEVTQTPSHQVTQMGQEVILRCVPISNHLYFYWYRQILGQKVEFLVSFYNNEISEKSEIFDDQFSVERPDGSNFTLKIRSTKLEDSAMYFCASSEGRGPLYGYTFGSGTRLTVV.

V and J are TRBV28 and TRBJ2-7; no firm D call. Looked up from germline, CDR1 is MDHEN and CDR2 is SYDVKM. This CDR3 region has 11 residues. V lost 1 base, J lost 7 bases, and 5 bases lay in between. The CDR3 spells CASSLYQEQYF. Here the CDR3 DNA reads TGTGCCAGCAGTTTATACCAGGAGCAGTACTTC.

The chain employs TRBV4-1 and TRBJ2-7, with TRBD2 matching over 10 bases. The trim removed 3 bases at V and 2 bases at J, leaving 7 bases unmatched. This CDR3 is 16 amino acids long. The V gene's germline CDR1 is MGHRA and CDR2 YSYEKL. The CDR3 sequence is CASSQSPSGGTYEQYF. The CDR3 nucleotides read TGCGCCAGCAGCCAGTCTCCTAGCGGGGGCACCTACGAGCAGTACTTC.

The chain is built from TRBV2 and TRBJ1-2; TRBD1 aligns across 8 bases. V lost 4 bases, J lost 4 bases, and 8 bases stayed unmatched. Germline assignment: CDR1 SNHLY and CDR2 FYNNEI. There are 15 residues in the CDR3. As DNA, the CDR3 is TGTGCCAGCAGTGGGACAGGGCCGAACCCCTATGGCTACACCTTC. The encoded protein is CASSGTGPNPYGYTF.

The chain uses TRBV9 and TRBJ1-2; the D gene is possibly TRBD1 (6 bases). The CDR3 spans 13 residues. The germline gives CDR1 SGDLS, CDR2 YYNGEE. The V gene lost 0 bases and the J gene lost 4 bases, with 7 bases spanning the gap. Written as DNA, the CDR3 is TGTGCCAGCAGCGTAGGAGGGGGCTATGGCTACACCTTC. Translation gives CASSVGGGYGYTF. Full variable domain (rest looked up from reference TRBV9 and TRBJ1-2): DSGVTQTPKHLITATGQRVTLRCSPRSGDLSVYWYQQSLDQGLQFLIQYYNGEERAKGNILERFSAQQFPDLHSELNLSSLELGDSALYFCASSVGGGYGYTFGSGTRLTVV.

This chain links TRBV5-4 with TRBJ2-3; D may be TRBD2 (6 bases). Germline CDR1 reads SGHNT; CDR2 reads YYREEE (reference sequence). V lost 0 bases and J 6 bases, leaving 14 bases between the germline ends. There are 15 residues in the CDR3. CDR3 sequence: CASSLASTGRDTQYF. Written as DNA, the CDR3 is TGTGCCAGCAGCTTGGCCTCGACGGGGAGGGATACGCAGTATTTT.

The rearrangement uses TRBV10-2 and TRBJ1-4; D uncertain. The CDR3 loop spans 17 amino acids. V was shortened by 3 bases and J by 5 bases, with 19 bases between the two germline ends. Looked up from germline, CDR1 is WSHSY and CDR2 is SAAADI. Here the CDR3 DNA reads TGCGCCAGCAGTGATTCTTTTAGGCCCGAAGCGAATGAAAAACTGTTTTTT. Translation: CASSDSFRPEANEKLFF.

The genes are TRBV6-5 and TRBJ1-2; TRBD1 might be the D (6 bases). This CDR3 spans 13 amino acids. Germline values: CDR1 MNHEY, CDR2 SVGAGI. The V end was cut by 5 bases, the J end by 5 bases, with 12 bases between. CDR3 bases: TGTGCCAGCAGTCCCCAGGGGAAGTATGGCTACACCTTC. It codes for CASSPQGKYGYTF.

The chain couples TRBV5-4 to TRBJ2-5, with 7 positions matching TRBD2. V lost 3 bases, J lost 1 base, and 6 bases stayed unmatched. The germline V gene has CDR1 SGHNT and CDR2 YYREEE (reference sequence). CDR3 size: 15 residues. The CDR3 nucleotides are TGTGCCAGCAGCTGGGGGACTAAACTCCAAGAGACCCAGTACTTC. Amino acids: CASSWGTKLQETQYF.

The chain employs TRBV6-1 and TRBJ2-5, with 7 nucleotides matching TRBD1. Gene TRBJ2-7 matches the end of the DNA better, so the J call may be wrong. Germline V lookup: CDR1 MNHNS, CDR2 SASEGT. This CDR3 is 14 amino acids long. DNA of the CDR3: TGTGCCACCCTCCTGAGGACAGGTTATTACGAGCAGTACTTC. Residues: CATLLRTGYYEQYF.

The V and J genes are TRBV9 and TRBJ1-4, with 8 bases fitting TRBD1. V shed 4 bases, J shed 7 bases, and the junction held 6 bases outside the gene matches. Germline V CDR1 and CDR2: SGDLS, YYNGEE. This CDR3 region has 14 residues. CDR3 protein: CASSPGQGLEKLFF. The CDR3 bases are TGTGCCAGCAGCCCAGGACAGGGACTTGAAAAACTGTTTTTT.

This clone was observed a single time. CDR3 region: CASQVTPWEPQHF. The CDR3 DNA follows: TGTGCCAGCCAGGTCACCCCGTGGGAGCCCCAGCATTTT. V gene TRBV6-1 combines with J gene TRBJ1-5; D call uncertain. Germline V gene lookup returns CDR1 MNHNS and CDR2 SASEGT. This CDR3 has 13 amino acids. Trimming took off 8 bases at V and 8 bases at J, with 16 bases between the two ends.

This chain joins TRBV30 and TRBJ1-5; D ambiguous. The V end was cut by 1 base, the J end by 4 bases, with 8 bases between. The CDR3 length is 13 residues. The germline CDR1 and CDR2 sequences are GTSNPN and SVGIG (reference sequence). The CDR3 spells CAWSDTDNQPQHF. CDR3 sequence (DNA): TGTGCCTGGAGTGATACAGATAATCAGCCCCAGCATTTT.